Following are 13 T cell receptor beta chains from one sample sequenced in a study of OX40 agonist ivuxolimab in advanced cancers. The repertoire was sequenced with immunoSEQ multiplex PCR; TCRdb's copy has only in-frame clones and lacks some. The repertoire has over 65,000 clones, over 75% of them found once; the top ten carry roughly 5.8%. The sequencing here drew on CD4+ or CD8+ T cells sorted from blood, taken in a trial of the OX40 agonist ivuxolimab. These receptors all come from an adult with an advanced solid tumor such as melanoma, head and neck, liver or kidney cancer.

This chain joins TRBV6-1 and TRBJ2-2; TRBD1 agrees at 7 bases. CDR1 and CDR2 from the germline V gene are MNHNS and SASEGT. The CDR3 is 15 residues long. The V and J ends lost 3 bases and 5 bases, in that order; junction bases with no gene match: 6. This CDR3 is CASSDQMTGTGELFF. The CDR3 bases are TGTGCCAGCAGTGATCAGATGACAGGGACCGGGGAGCTGTTTTTT.

The chain joins TRBV9 to TRBJ2-7; D possibly corresponds to TRBD2 (7 bases). Germline values: CDR1 SGDLS, CDR2 YYNGEE. The CDR3 is made up of 13 amino acids. V was shortened by 4 bases and J by 7 bases, with 15 bases between the two germline ends. CDR3 bases: TGTGCCAGCAGCCCGGGGGGCAGGGAAGAGCAGTACTTC. Translating gives CASSPGGREEQYF.

The rearrangement joins TRBV19 to TRBJ2-1; 11 bases are a match to TRBD1. The CDR3 sequence is 16 residues long. J lost 9 bases, V lost 8 bases, and 15 bases had no gene match. Germline V gene lookup returns CDR1 LNHDA and CDR2 SQIVND (reference sequence). CDR3 sequence: CASRRPDRGRLGEQFF. The CDR3 region has the DNA TGTGCCAGTCGACGGCCGGACAGGGGGCGCTTAGGTGAGCAGTTCTTC. Supplemented by reference TRBV19 and TRBJ2-1, the full variable domain reads DGGITQSPKYLFRKEGQNVTLSCEQNLNHDAMYWYRQDPGQGLRLIYYSQIVNDFQKGDIAEGYSVSREKKESFPLTVTSAQKNPTAFYLCASRRPDRGRLGEQFFGPGTRLTVL.

This chain connects TRBV7-8 to TRBJ2-5; TRBD2 matches 7 bases. Germline V gene lookup returns CDR1 SGHVS and CDR2 FQNEAQ. V lost 5 bases and J lost 4; bases outside the gene matches: 7. This CDR3 is built from 14 residues. The CDR3 reads CASSLGLQLETQYF. The CDR3 DNA follows: TGTGCCAGCAGCCTGGGACTACAGCTAGAGACCCAGTACTTC. Complete variable domain (other parts from reference TRBV7-8 and TRBJ2-5): GAGVSQSPRYKVAKRGQDVALRCDPISGHVSLFWYQQALGQGPEFLTYFQNEAQLDKSGLPSDRFFAERPEGSVSTLKIQRTQQEDSAVYLCASSLGLQLETQYFGPGTRLLVL.

In DNA, the CDR3 is TGCGCCAGCAGCCAGAATTTGAGGGGTGGGCCGGGGGGTAACACCGGGGAGCTGTTTTTT. Its translation: CASSQNLRGGPGGNTGELFF. The V and J genes are TRBV4-1 and TRBJ2-2, with TRBD2 matching over 7 bases. The CDR3 runs to 20 residues. Trimming removed 3 bases from V and 2 bases from J; junction bases left unmatched: 18. Germline V gene lookup returns CDR1 MGHRA and CDR2 YSYEKL.

The chain links TRBV28 to TRBJ2-3; 7 nucleotides match TRBD2. Germline lookup yields CDR1 MDHEN and CDR2 SYDVKM. The CDR3 runs to 16 residues. V lost 5 bases and J lost 2; bases outside the gene matches: 10. CDR3 sequence: CASSPLTSTNTDTQYF. As DNA, the CDR3 is TGTGCCAGCAGTCCATTGACTAGCACCAACACAGATACGCAGTATTTT. The full variable domain, in which reference TRBV28 and TRBJ2-3 provide the parts outside the CDR3, is DVKVTQSSRYLVKRTGEKVFLECVQDMDHENMFWYRQDPGLGLRLIYFSYDVKMKEKGDIPEGYSVSREKKERFSLILESASTNQTSMYLCASSPLTSTNTDTQYFGPGTRLTVL.

The chain is built from TRBV7-9 and TRBJ2-7; 8 nucleotides agree with TRBD1. Germline lookup yields CDR1 SEHNR and CDR2 FQNEAQ (reference sequence). The J segment lost 7 bases and the V segment lost 4 bases, leaving 12 bases of the junction unmatched. This CDR3 region has 15 residues. The CDR3 loop reads CASSWAGTGQGEQYF. The CDR3 nucleotides are TGTGCCAGCAGCTGGGCCGGGACAGGTCAAGGTGAGCAGTACTTC.

The gene calls are TRBV28 and TRBJ1-2; D is perhaps TRBD1 (5 bases). Germline CDR1 reads MDHEN; CDR2 reads SYDVKM. There are 15 residues in the CDR3. The V and J ends lost 4 bases and 2 bases respectively, with 14 bases between them. The CDR3 nucleotides read TGTGCCAGCAGTTCCTGGACATTTGAAAACTATGGCTACACCTTC. Its protein product is CASSSWTFENYGYTF.

This clone was seen only once. This chain joins TRBV5-1 and TRBJ2-2; no clear D gene. CDR1 SGHRS and CDR2 YFSETQ come from the germline V gene. There are 16 residues in the CDR3. Trimming pared 4 bases from V and 2 bases from J, leaving 15 bases between. Written as DNA, the CDR3 is TGCGCCAGCAGCGTGCGTCCAGGAGATAACACCGGGGAGCTGTTTTTT. Its protein product is CASSVRPGDNTGELFF.

This clone was picked up one time. The V gene is TRBV6-1, the J gene TRBJ1-4; TRBD1 is a possible D gene (5 bases). The CDR3 runs to 13 residues. CDR1 is MNHNS, CDR2 SASEGT, per germline. Trimming took off 10 bases at V and 8 bases at J, with 17 bases between the two ends. DNA for the CDR3: TGTGCCACCTCGGGGGAGCGGAGCGAAAAACTGTTTTTT. It is translated as CATSGERSEKLFF.

The rearrangement uses TRBV6-5 and TRBJ2-5; TRBD2 matches 10 bases. Germline loops: CDR1 MNHEY, CDR2 SVGAGI. The CDR3 has 13 residues. The V gene end was trimmed by 8 bases and the J gene end by 7 bases; junction bases not matched to a gene: 7. This CDR3 reads CASVLAGGGTQYF. The CDR3 region has the DNA TGTGCCAGCGTATTAGCGGGGGGTGGGACCCAGTACTTC.

This chain connects TRBV7-9 to TRBJ2-7; tentatively, D is TRBD1 (6 bases). CDR3 length equals 13 residues. CDR1 and CDR2 (germline): SEHNR, FQNEAQ (reference sequence). V lost 5 bases to trimming and J lost 6 bases, with 14 bases between them. Here the CDR3 DNA reads TGTGCCAGCAGCCGGGGACAATCGAGCGAGCAGTACGTC. Translated: CASSRGQSSEQYV.

The chain couples TRBV28 to TRBJ1-5, with a tentative D call TRBD1 (5 bases). Trimming removed 6 bases from V and 0 bases from J, with 9 bases in between. Germline V gene data show CDR1 as MDHEN and CDR2 as SYDVKM. This CDR3 is 14 amino acids long. The CDR3 DNA sequence: TGTGCCAGCAGCCCCGGGGGTAGCAATCAGCCCCAGCATTTT. Protein product: CASSPGGSNQPQHF.